The 14 T cell receptor beta chains given below trace back to one sample, sequenced in a study of blood T cell repertoires in COVID-19. The data were produced by immunoSEQ multiplex PCR, yet TCRdb's version contains in-frame clones alone and is incomplete. Counted here are about 240,000 clones, roughly 89% occurring once; the ten biggest clones make up 4.1%. The sequenced sample consisted of PBMCs or T cells enriched from blood (not recorded which). The receptors here all came from a woman younger than 45 who had recovered from COVID-19.

This chain uses TRBV6-2 or TRBV6-3 with TRBJ2-7; 9 bases agree with TRBD2. The germline CDR1 and CDR2 sequences are MNHEY and SVGEGT. The CDR3 consists of 14 residues. Trimming cost V 5 bases and J 3 bases; bases outside gene matches: 5. The CDR3 reads CASSGSGRVYEQYF. CDR3 nucleotides: TGTGCCAGCAGTGGTAGCGGGAGAGTCTACGAGCAGTACTTC.

The gene calls are TRBV7-2 and TRBJ2-7; 9 bases agree with TRBD2. With 3 bases clipped from V and 4 bases from J, the junction kept 4 bases outside the gene matches. Germline V gives CDR1 SGHTA, CDR2 FQGNSA. The CDR3 is 14 amino acids. The CDR3 DNA follows: TGTGCCAGCAGCTTGTTTAGCGGGAGTTACGAGCAGTACTTC. Amino acid sequence: CASSLFSGSYEQYF. Drawing the rest from reference TRBV7-2 and TRBJ2-7, the complete variable domain is GAGVSQSPSNKVTEKGKDVELRCDPISGHTALYWYRQSLGQGLEFLIYFQGNSAPDKSGLPSDRFSAERTGGSVSTLTIQRTQQEDSAVYLCASSLFSGSYEQYFGPGTRLTVT.

V gene TRBV5-6 combines with J gene TRBJ1-1, with 9 nucleotides matching TRBD1. This CDR3 has 15 residues. The V gene end was trimmed by 1 base and the J gene end by 3 bases; junction bases not matched to a gene: 4. Per the germline V gene, CDR1 is SGHDT and CDR2 is YYEEEE. CDR3 in DNA: TGTGCCAGCAGCTTGCATCGGGACAGGGACACTGAAGCTTTCTTT. Translated: CASSLHRDRDTEAFF.

The V and J genes are TRBV9 and TRBJ2-2; D is uncertain. With 0 bases removed from V and 0 bases from J, the gap between germline ends came to 9 bases. CDR1 SGDLS and CDR2 YYNGEE come from the germline V gene. This CDR3 region has 16 residues. The CDR3: CASSVVYNANTGELFF. The DNA for the CDR3 is TGTGCCAGCAGCGTAGTTTACAACGCGAACACCGGGGAGCTGTTTTTT.

CDR3 nucleotides: TGTGCCAGCAGCCAAGTTGAGCCTAGCGGGATAATAAACACAGATACGCAGTATTTT. This encodes CASSQVEPSGIINTDTQYF. J is TRBJ2-3 and V is TRBV14, with 9 bases lining up with TRBD2. The V gene end was trimmed by 1 base and the J gene end by 2 bases; junction bases not matched to a gene: 13. Germline CDR1 reads SGHDN; CDR2 reads FVKESK. This CDR3 has 19 amino acids. Drawing the rest from reference TRBV14 and TRBJ2-3, the complete variable domain is EAGVTQFPSHSVIEKGQTVTLRCDPISGHDNLYWYRRVMGKEIKFLLHFVKESKQDESGMPNNRFLAERTGGTYSTLKVQPAELEDSGVYFCASSQVEPSGIINTDTQYFGPGTRLTVL.

The V call is TRBV19, the J call TRBJ1-1; no reliable D call. The V gene lost 1 base and the J gene lost 0 bases, with 9 bases spanning the gap. CDR1 and CDR2 from the germline V gene are LNHDA and SQIVND (reference sequence). This CDR3 has 15 residues. The CDR3 here is CASSIGEDLNTEAFF. The CDR3 DNA is TGTGCCAGTAGTATAGGAGAGGACTTGAACACTGAAGCTTTCTTT.

The rearrangement joins TRBV29-1 to TRBJ1-1; D unclear. The germline V and J ends were trimmed by 5 bases and 8 bases, with 9 bases remaining between them. This CDR3 has 10 residues. Germline CDR1 is SQVTM and CDR2 is ANQGSEA. CDR3 sequence: CSVSQLEAFF. As DNA, the CDR3 is TGCAGCGTTAGTCAGTTGGAAGCTTTCTTT.

The V call is TRBV27, the J call TRBJ2-7; 9 bases fit TRBD2. J was trimmed by 3 bases and V by 5 bases; bases with no gene match: 8. The germline V gene has CDR1 MNHEY and CDR2 SMNVEV (reference sequence). The CDR3 is 15 amino acids. In nucleotides, the CDR3 is TGTGCCAGCAGTCCTAGAGGACTAGCGAGCTACGAGCAGTACTTC. It translates to CASSPRGLASYEQYF.

This clone was picked up many times. V and J are TRBV13 and TRBJ2-2; 11 bases line up with TRBD1. The CDR3 spans 19 residues. Germline CDR1 reads PRHDT; CDR2 reads FYEKMQ (reference sequence). The V gene end was trimmed by 0 bases and the J gene end by 3 bases; junction bases not matched to a gene: 9. CDR3 nucleotides: TGTGCCAGCAGCTTAGGCGTCTCTGGGACAGGGGGGGACACCGGGGAGCTGTTTTTT. This gives the protein CASSLGVSGTGGDTGELFF.

This clone was seen a handful of times. The chain carries TRBV18 and TRBJ1-2, with 7 nucleotides matching TRBD1. Per germline, CDR1 KGHSH and CDR2 LQKENI. The CDR3 loop spans 16 amino acids. V lost 4 bases, J lost 2 bases, and 10 bases stayed unmatched. The chain's CDR3 is CASSQGQTIKNYGYTF. CDR3 DNA: TGTGCCAGCTCACAGGGACAGACAATTAAAAACTATGGCTACACCTTC.

This clone has more than one count but fewer than ten. V usage is TRBV15 and J usage is TRBJ2-2; 8 bases map to TRBD1. The CDR3 loop spans 15 amino acids. Germline trimming cut 2 bases from V and 5 bases from J; bases unmatched to any gene: 4. Germline CDR1 is LNHNV and CDR2 is YYDKDF (reference sequence). CDR3 amino acids: CATSRRQGLTGELFF. CDR3 DNA: TGTGCCACCAGCAGAAGACAGGGGCTAACCGGGGAGCTGTTTTTT.

This chain links TRBV11-1 with TRBJ2-2, with unresolved D. The V gene lost 0 bases and the J gene lost 1 base, with 6 bases spanning the gap. The CDR3 is made up of 15 amino acids. CDR1 is SGHAT and CDR2 is FQDESV in the germline V gene (reference sequence). CDR3 sequence: CASSLALGNTGELFF. DNA for the CDR3: TGTGCCAGCAGCTTAGCGCTCGGGAACACCGGGGAGCTGTTTTTT.

This chain links TRBV11-3 with TRBJ2-7, with TRBD1 identical over 7 bases. Germline values: CDR1 SGHNT, CDR2 YENEEA. Trimming at V came to 6 bases and at J to 3 bases, leaving 8 bases not matched to a gene. CDR3 size: 14 residues. This CDR3 is CASSRGTDHYEQYF. CDR3 DNA: TGTGCCAGCAGTCGTGGGACAGATCACTACGAGCAGTACTTC.

V and J are TRBV4-2 and TRBJ1-2; D possibly corresponds to TRBD1 (5 bases). Germline V gene data show CDR1 as LGHNA and CDR2 as YNFKEQ. Trimming took off 3 bases at V and 1 base at J, with 9 bases between the two ends. The CDR3 runs 14 residues. Written as DNA, the CDR3 is TGTGCCAGCAGCCAGCCTGACAGTAACTATGGCTACACCTTC. Protein sequence: CASSQPDSNYGYTF.